The 8 T cell receptor beta chains below were found in one sample sequenced in a study of T-cell reconstitution after alpha-beta-depleted transplantation in children. Unique molecular identifiers were incorporated into the prepared TCRbeta library. TCRdb called the PCR reads again in MiXCR, with one record for every CDR3 protein. The table has 100,000 or so distinct CDR3 sequences, 15% to 19% seen once; the top ten hold 15% to 20%. The sample consisted of PBMCs, mostly from graft donor cells, taken 180 days after TCRalphabeta/CD19-depleted stem cell transplant. Every receptor here comes from a male patient aged 2-15 years who had a stem cell transplant for acute lymphoblastic leukemia, so the T cells may come from the graft donor.

The table lists this clonotype with a few counts. CDR3 DNA sequence: TGTGCCAGTCACCCGGGACAGGGTCTTGCTGGGGCCAACGTCCTGACTTTC. Its translation is CASHPGQGLAGANVLTF. This chain connects TRBV12-3 or TRBV12-4 to TRBJ2-6, with 9 bases that match TRBD1. The CDR3 consists of 17 residues. V was pared by 9 bases and J by 2 bases, with 11 bases of the junction left unmatched.

The rearrangement uses TRBV27 and TRBJ1-5, with D perhaps TRBD1 (6 bases). The V gene lost 6 bases and the J gene lost 2 bases, with 17 bases spanning the gap. CDR1 is MNHEY and CDR2 is SMNVEV in the germline V gene (reference sequence). The length of the CDR3 is 16 residues. In DNA, the CDR3 is TGTGCCAGCAGCCTTATGGGGGCTGGGGGCAATCAGCCCCAGCATTTT. It specifies CASSLMGAGGNQPQHF.

The chain links TRBV19 to TRBJ1-2; weak D call: TRBD1 (6 bases). The V end lost 9 bases, the J end lost 4 bases, and 15 bases lay between the germline ends. Per the germline V gene, CDR1 is LNHDA and CDR2 is SQIVND (reference sequence). The CDR3 extends over 13 amino acids. The CDR3 DNA follows: TGTGCCAGCACCCTGGGGGCCTCCTATGGCTACACCTTC. It yields the protein CASTLGASYGYTF.

The V and J genes are TRBV5-6 and TRBJ1-3, with unresolved D. Deletions cut 3 bases from V and 2 bases from J, with 9 bases between. CDR3 length: 14 amino acids. Germline lookup yields CDR1 SGHDT and CDR2 YYEEEE. The CDR3 DNA is TGTGCCAGCAGCTGGGTTAGCACTGGAAACACCATATATTTT. Translating it yields CASSWVSTGNTIYF.

In its sample, this clonotype was seen many times. The chain combines TRBV4-1 with TRBJ2-1; D unclear. This CDR3 is 14 amino acids long. CDR1 is MGHRA, CDR2 YSYEKL, per germline. V was clipped by 6 bases and J by 1 base, with 10 bases between them. The DNA for the CDR3 is TGCGCCAGCAGTCCTTCCGGGTCCTACAATGAGCAGTTCTTC. Translated: CASSPSGSYNEQFF.

This clonotype has just a few counts. The chain combines TRBV7-8 with TRBJ1-4, with D perhaps matching TRBD1 (6 bases). Germline V gene lookup returns CDR1 SGHVS and CDR2 FQNEAQ. V was shortened by 5 bases and J by 4 bases, with 17 bases between the two germline ends. The CDR3 consists of 16 residues. CDR3 loop: CASSQMGHGNNEKLFF. The CDR3 DNA reads TGTGCCAGCAGCCAGATGGGACACGGAAATAATGAAAAACTGTTTTTT.

This clonotype was recorded at least ten times. The chain uses TRBV5-1 and TRBJ1-1, with D tentatively TRBD1 (6 bases). Germline V gene lookup returns CDR1 SGHRS and CDR2 YFSETQ. V lost 3 bases, J lost 0 bases, and 12 bases lay in between. The CDR3 has 15 amino acids. The CDR3 here is CASSSRDTMNTEAFF. CDR3 bases: TGCGCCAGCAGCTCCCGGGACACGATGAACACTGAAGCTTTCTTT. Complete variable domain (other parts from reference TRBV5-1 and TRBJ1-1): KAGVTQTPRYLIKTRGQQVTLSCSPISGHRSVSWYQQTPGQGLQFLFEYFSETQRNKGNFPGRFSGRQFSNSRSEMNVSTLELGDSALYLCASSSRDTMNTEAFFGQGTRLTVV.

This chain links TRBV7-8 with TRBJ2-7, with 12 bases matching TRBD2. Per germline, CDR1 SGHVS and CDR2 FQNEAQ. Trimming removed 2 bases from V and 4 bases from J; junction bases left unmatched: 9. This CDR3 has 17 amino acids. The CDR3 loop is CASSLIPSGGVPYEQYF. The CDR3 DNA is TGTGCCAGCAGCTTAATCCCTAGCGGGGGGGTCCCATACGAGCAGTACTTC.